The 21 T cell receptor beta chains listed next were all sequenced from one sample in a study of identical twins. MiXCR was run by TCRdb on the 5' RACE reads, yielding one entry per CDR3 protein. Among 430,000 or so distinct CDR3 sequences, about 24% were seen once, and the ten largest hold 2.9%. The same sample was also studied in work on T cells expressing NK-cell markers.

The source material was CD4+ T cells sorted from blood. The source is a woman aged 18-35 years in good health.

CDR3 bases: TGCAGTGCCAATATTCCACAAGGGTCGGGCACTGAAGCTTTCTTT. It translates to CSANIPQGSGTEAFF. The chain carries TRBV20-1 and TRBJ1-1; D call uncertain. The ends were cut back, 6 bases at V and 4 bases at J, with 21 bases in the middle. This CDR3 is 15 amino acids long. The germline gives CDR1 DFQATT, CDR2 SNEGSKA (reference sequence).

The chain joins TRBV5-1 to TRBJ2-3, with D uncertain. Germline V CDR1 and CDR2: SGHRS, YFSETQ. CDR3 size: 14 residues. Trimming stripped 0 bases from V and 3 bases from J, with 8 bases between. This CDR3 is CASSLAEKTDTQYF. As DNA, the CDR3 is TGCGCCAGCAGCTTGGCCGAGAAGACAGATACGCAGTATTTT. Looking up the rest from reference TRBV5-1 and TRBJ2-3 gives the full variable domain: KAGVTQTPRYLIKTRGQQVTLSCSPISGHRSVSWYQQTPGQGLQFLFEYFSETQRNKGNFPGRFSGRQFSNSRSEMNVSTLELGDSALYLCASSLAEKTDTQYFGPGTRLTVL.

The chain combines TRBV29-1 with TRBJ2-4; 7 positions match TRBD1. V shed 4 bases, J shed 4 bases, and the junction held 7 bases outside the gene matches. The V gene's germline CDR1 is SQVTM and CDR2 ANQGSEA. The CDR3 length is 14 residues. The CDR3 bases are TGCAGCGTTGGGACCGGGACAGCAAAAAACATTCAGTACTTC. It yields the protein CSVGTGTAKNIQYF.

This clonotype was picked up a small number of times. One end of the junction fails to match germline, which may point to a read error. This chain links TRBV18 with TRBJ1-1; 10 nucleotides align to TRBD1. This CDR3 contains 15 residues. Germline CDR1 reads KGHSH; CDR2 reads LQKENI. CDR3 in DNA: TGTGCCAGCTTACCATCGGGACAGGGGAGTTCTGAAGCTTTCTTT. Amino acid sequence: CASLPSGQGSSEAFF.

The chain employs TRBV5-1 and TRBJ2-4, with a tentative D call TRBD1 (8 bases). CDR3 length: 13 residues. V shed 4 bases and J shed 8 bases, with 13 bases lying between them. Germline V lookup: CDR1 SGHRS, CDR2 YFSETQ. In DNA form, the CDR3 reads TGCGCCAGCAGCCAACAGGGGGGGGACATTCAGTACTTC. It translates to CASSQQGGDIQYF.

This clonotype was seen a few times. The V gene is TRBV20-1, the J gene TRBJ2-5; D tentatively fits TRBD1 or TRBD2 (5 bases each). Germline CDR1 is DFQATT and CDR2 is SNEGSKA (reference sequence). The CDR3 contains 14 residues. V was cut by 4 bases and J by 6 bases, with 18 bases left in between. The CDR3 region has the DNA TGCAGTGCTAACTCCCCGGGGCCGGTGCAGACCCAGTACTTC. Amino acid sequence: CSANSPGPVQTQYF.

In this sample, this clonotype turned up a few times. The rearrangement links TRBV30 to TRBJ2-5; D not resolved. Trimming removed 0 bases from V and 5 bases from J, with 10 bases in between. Per germline, CDR1 GTSNPN and CDR2 SVGIG (reference sequence). CDR3 size: 13 residues. The CDR3 spells CAWSVTASETQYF. In DNA, the CDR3 is TGTGCCTGGAGTGTTACTGCTTCCGAGACCCAGTACTTC.

CDR3 nucleotides: TGTGCCAGCAGCTTCGGGGGGGCCCGCAATGAGCAGTTCTTC. This encodes CASSFGGARNEQFF. V gene TRBV11-3 combines with J gene TRBJ2-1; 8 bases match TRBD2. The length of the CDR3 is 14 residues. From germline, CDR1 is SGHNT and CDR2 YENEEA. The V and J ends lost 3 bases and 6 bases, in that order; junction bases with no gene match: 4.

At least ten counts were recorded for this clonotype. This chain links TRBV11-2 with TRBJ2-2, with D unclear. V was clipped by 5 bases and J by 1 base, with 11 bases between them. The CDR3 is 15 amino acids. The germline V gene has CDR1 SGHAT and CDR2 FQNNGV. This CDR3 reads CASSSRALNTGELFF. CDR3 nucleotides: TGTGCCAGCAGCAGCCGGGCCTTGAACACCGGGGAGCTGTTTTTT.

There are a few counts of this clonotype. The V call is TRBV7-2, the J call TRBJ2-1; D gene ambiguous. Germline CDR1 is SGHTA and CDR2 is FQGNSA. This CDR3 is 14 amino acids long. V lost 1 base to trimming and J lost 1 base, with 5 bases between them. CDR3 nucleotides: TGTGCCAGCAGCTTAGAACAGTCCTACAATGAGCAGTTCTTC. Residues: CASSLEQSYNEQFF.

The J gene is TRBJ2-7, the V gene TRBV6-5; D possibly uses TRBD1 or TRBD2 (7 bases each). Per germline, CDR1 MNHEY and CDR2 SVGAGI. V lost 0 bases and J 3 bases, leaving 12 bases between the germline ends. The CDR3 spans 15 residues. The CDR3 coding sequence is TGTGCCAGCAGTTACTCGGGAGGGGGCGGCTACGAGCAGTACTTC. It encodes CASSYSGGGGYEQYF.

The chain joins TRBV12-3 or TRBV12-4 to TRBJ2-1; D not resolved. Trimming shortened V by 1 base and J by 8 bases, and 15 bases separated the two germline ends. The CDR3 runs 15 residues. Written as DNA, the CDR3 is TGTGCCAGCAGTTTAGGACCTCATGGTAGGGATGAGCAGTTCTTC. Its protein is CASSLGPHGRDEQFF.

This clonotype was observed a few times. This chain links TRBV10-3 with TRBJ2-2; D perhaps matches TRBD2 (6 bases). Per germline, CDR1 ENHRY and CDR2 SYGVKD. Trimming stripped 6 bases from V and 2 bases from J, with 13 bases between. CDR3 length: 15 residues. CDR3 in amino acids: CAISRGTSNTGELFF. In DNA, the CDR3 is TGTGCCATCAGCCGCGGGACCTCTAACACCGGGGAGCTGTTTTTT.

This clonotype was observed a handful of times. The rearrangement links TRBV5-5 to TRBJ2-3; 7 nucleotides agree with TRBD2. Germline CDR1 is SGHKS and CDR2 is YYEKEE (reference sequence). The CDR3 loop spans 16 amino acids. V lost 0 bases, J lost 2 bases, and 6 bases stayed unmatched. The CDR3 loop is CASSLGTSTDTDTQYF. CDR3 sequence (DNA): TGTGCCAGCAGCTTGGGGACTAGTACCGACACAGATACGCAGTATTTT.

This chain uses TRBV25-1 with TRBJ1-1, with 8 bases lining up with TRBD1. V shed 9 bases and J 7 bases; nucleotides not matched to a gene: 13. Germline loops: CDR1 MGHDK, CDR2 SYGVNS. This CDR3 comprises 14 residues. CDR3 in amino acids: CASNGQGIDSEAFF. The CDR3 DNA reads as TGTGCCAGTAACGGACAGGGAATAGATAGTGAAGCTTTCTTT.

The table lists this clonotype with a few counts. V gene TRBV25-1 combines with J gene TRBJ1-1; D unclear. Between the trimmed V and J ends, which lost 5 bases and 6 bases, there was a span of 13 bases. The CDR3 has 13 residues. Looked up from germline, CDR1 is MGHDK and CDR2 is SYGVNS. CDR3 in DNA: TGTGCCAGCAGTTGGTTAGGAGGTCCTGAAGCTTTCTTT. It specifies CASSWLGGPEAFF.

The chain combines TRBV12-3 or TRBV12-4 with TRBJ2-2; D possibly corresponds to TRBD2 (6 bases). The CDR3 has 15 residues. Deletions cut 6 bases from V and 5 bases from J, with 16 bases between. Written as DNA, the CDR3 is TGTGCCAGCAGCCTACTAGCTTCTTCGACCGGGGAGCTGTTTTTT. Encoded protein: CASSLLASSTGELFF.

The CDR3 region is CASSQAGPWDTQYF. CDR3 DNA sequence: TGTGCCAGCAGTCAGGCGGGGCCTTGGGATACGCAGTATTTT. The chain links TRBV12-3 or TRBV12-4 to TRBJ2-3; possibly TRBD2 for D (6 bases). The CDR3 is 14 amino acids. The V end was cut by 5 bases, the J end by 6 bases, with 15 bases between.

This clonotype has at least ten counts. The chain is built from TRBV12-3 or TRBV12-4 and TRBJ2-3; tentative D call: TRBD1 (6 bases). The germline V and J ends were trimmed by 7 bases and 2 bases, with 13 bases remaining between them. The length of the CDR3 is 14 residues. The CDR3 is CASNPDRATDTQYF. In DNA, the CDR3 is TGTGCCAGCAACCCGGACAGAGCCACAGATACGCAGTATTTT.

V and J are TRBV10-2 and TRBJ1-5; no clear D. Trimming left V 1 base short and J 4 bases short, with 2 bases between. CDR3 length: 12 residues. Germline V CDR1 and CDR2: WSHSY, SAAADI. The CDR3 DNA reads as TGCGCCAGCAGTGAGTTGAATCAGCCCCAGCATTTT. Protein sequence: CASSELNQPQHF.

The rearrangement links TRBV20-1 to TRBJ2-1, with D uncertain. CDR1 is DFQATT and CDR2 is SNEGSKA in the germline V gene (reference sequence). The ends were cut back, 0 bases at V and 5 bases at J, with 14 bases in the middle. The CDR3 contains 15 residues. The chain's CDR3 is CSAREVRNGDNEQFF. The CDR3 coding sequence is TGCAGTGCTAGAGAGGTTAGGAACGGAGACAATGAGCAGTTCTTC.